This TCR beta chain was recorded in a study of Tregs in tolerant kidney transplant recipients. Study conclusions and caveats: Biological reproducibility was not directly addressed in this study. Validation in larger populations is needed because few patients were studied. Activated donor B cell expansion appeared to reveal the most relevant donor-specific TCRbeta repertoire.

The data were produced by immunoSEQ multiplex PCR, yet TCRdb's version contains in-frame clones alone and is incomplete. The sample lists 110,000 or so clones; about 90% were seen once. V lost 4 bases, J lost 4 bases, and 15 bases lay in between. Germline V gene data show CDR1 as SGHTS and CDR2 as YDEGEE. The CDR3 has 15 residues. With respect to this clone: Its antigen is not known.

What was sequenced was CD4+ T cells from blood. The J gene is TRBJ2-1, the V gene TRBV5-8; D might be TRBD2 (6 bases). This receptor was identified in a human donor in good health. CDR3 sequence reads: CASSPRGRGYNEQFF. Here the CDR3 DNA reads TGTGCCAGCAGCCCCCGAGGGCGGGGATACAATGAGCAGTTCTTC. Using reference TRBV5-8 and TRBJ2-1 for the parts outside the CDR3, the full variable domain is EAGVTQSPTHLIKTRGQQATLRCSPISGHTSVYWYQQALGLGLQFLLWYDEGEERNRGNFPPRFSGRQFPNYSSELNVNALELEDSALYLCASSPRGRGYNEQFFGPGTRLTVL.